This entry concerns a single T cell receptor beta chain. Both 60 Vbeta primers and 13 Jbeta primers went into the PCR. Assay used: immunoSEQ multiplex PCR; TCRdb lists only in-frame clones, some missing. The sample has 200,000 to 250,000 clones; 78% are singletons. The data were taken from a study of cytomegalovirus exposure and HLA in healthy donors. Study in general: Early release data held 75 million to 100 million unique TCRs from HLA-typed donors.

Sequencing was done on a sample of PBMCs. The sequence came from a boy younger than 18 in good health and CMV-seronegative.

This CDR3 is CSGLHLGAYNEQFF. The DNA for the CDR3 is TGCAGCGGGCTACATCTCGGGGCCTACAATGAGCAGTTCTTC. The chain links TRBV29-1 to TRBJ2-1, with D maybe TRBD2 (5 bases). The CDR3 is 14 amino acids. Germline loops: CDR1 SQVTM, CDR2 ANQGSEA. V dropped 7 bases and J dropped 2 bases, with 15 bases sitting between them.